These 9 T cell receptor beta chains share one sample of origin, sequenced in a study of post-analysis software for immune sequencing data. Study results and limitations: TRBV5-6, TRBV5-1 and TRBV20-1 were among roughly 5 TRBV segments more frequent in patients than controls.

The antigens for these receptors are not known. Prepared TCR beta cDNA libraries contained unique molecular identifiers. TCRdb reprocessed the PCR reads via MiXCR and lists one record per CDR3 protein. The sample carries under 650,000 distinct CDR3 sequences, roughly two fifths recorded once. Material for sequencing was blood. The receptors were sampled from a girl aged 5-17 years with multiple sclerosis.

This chain joins TRBV3-1 and TRBJ1-2; TRBD1 aligns across 7 bases. J lost 3 bases, V lost 7 bases, and 8 bases had no gene match. The CDR3 has 14 residues. Germline-derived CDR1 and CDR2 are LGHDT and YNNKEL (reference sequence). The CDR3 loop reads CASNDRAVDYGYTF. The CDR3 DNA reads TGTGCCAGCAACGACAGGGCCGTCGACTATGGCTACACCTTC.

The chain carries TRBV5-5 and TRBJ1-5, with 7 bases matching TRBD1. This CDR3 comprises 16 residues. The V and J ends lost 0 bases and 1 base, in that order; junction bases with no gene match: 4. Germline V CDR1 and CDR2: SGHKS, YYEKEE (reference sequence). For the CDR3, the DNA is TGTGCCAGCAGCTTGGCAGGGGGTATAAGCAATCAGCCCCAGCATTTT. Protein sequence: CASSLAGGISNQPQHF.

This rearrangement joins TRBV6-6 to TRBJ2-3; tentatively, D is TRBD2 (6 bases). V lost 2 bases to trimming and J lost 10 bases, with 19 bases between them. CDR3 length: 15 amino acids. Germline CDR1 MNHNY, CDR2 SVGAGI (reference sequence). The CDR3 DNA follows: TGTGCCAGCAGTTACGGGGCTAGCGAAGTGTCCCCGCAGTATTTT. It yields the protein CASSYGASEVSPQYF.

This chain joins TRBV7-3 and TRBJ2-1; 9 bases align to TRBD2. V gave up 0 bases and J gave up 10 bases; unmatched junction bases: 7. There are 15 residues in the CDR3. The germline V gene has CDR1 SGHTA and CDR2 FQGTGA. CDR3: CASSLTLAGPSEQFF. The CDR3 DNA is TGTGCCAGCAGCTTAACTCTAGCGGGGCCGTCCGAGCAGTTCTTC.

V and J are TRBV5-1 and TRBJ2-2; D gene unclear. Trimming took off 2 bases at V and 0 bases at J, with 5 bases between the two ends. The CDR3 is 14 residues long. Germline values: CDR1 SGHRS, CDR2 YFSETQ. The CDR3 loop reads CASSFSANTGELFF. The CDR3 coding sequence is TGCGCCAGCAGCTTTTCAGCGAACACCGGGGAGCTGTTTTTT.

This chain's CDR3 is CASSRRTDPYEQYF. CDR3 bases: TGCGCCAGCAGCCGTCGGACAGATCCCTACGAGCAGTACTTC. This chain links TRBV5-1 with TRBJ2-4; tentative D call: TRBD1 (6 bases). The J call may be in error: the DNA end matches TRBJ2-7 better. Looked up from germline, CDR1 is SGHRS and CDR2 is YFSETQ. This CDR3 region has 14 residues.

This chain links TRBV25-1 with TRBJ1-2; possible D gene TRBD1, 5 bases. Trimming removed 7 bases from V and 4 bases from J, with 19 bases in between. The CDR3 is 15 residues long. Per the germline V gene, CDR1 is MGHDK and CDR2 is SYGVNS. The CDR3, as DNA: TGTGCCAGCATGGGAGCCCTTCAGGGTAGCTATGGCTACACCTTC. Amino acids: CASMGALQGSYGYTF.

This clonotype was recorded many times. The chain has TRBV6-4 and TRBJ2-2, with 8 bases matching TRBD2. The V segment lost 4 bases and the J segment 6 bases; nucleotides outside the gene matches: 4. This CDR3 region has 14 residues. The germline V gene has CDR1 MRHNA and CDR2 SNTAGT. CDR3 sequence (DNA): TGTGCCAGCAGTGGGACTAGCATCGCCGGGGAGCTGTTTTTT. Translating it yields CASSGTSIAGELFF.

The chain employs TRBV20-1 and TRBJ2-3, with 16 bases aligning to TRBD2. V shed 3 bases and J 7 bases; nucleotides not matched to a gene: 10. The CDR3 covers 17 residues. Germline V gives CDR1 DFQATT, CDR2 SNEGSKA (reference sequence). The DNA for the CDR3 is TGCAGTGCTAGGGAGGGACTAGCGGGAGGGACGAGGAATACGCAGTATTTT. Encoded protein: CSAREGLAGGTRNTQYF.